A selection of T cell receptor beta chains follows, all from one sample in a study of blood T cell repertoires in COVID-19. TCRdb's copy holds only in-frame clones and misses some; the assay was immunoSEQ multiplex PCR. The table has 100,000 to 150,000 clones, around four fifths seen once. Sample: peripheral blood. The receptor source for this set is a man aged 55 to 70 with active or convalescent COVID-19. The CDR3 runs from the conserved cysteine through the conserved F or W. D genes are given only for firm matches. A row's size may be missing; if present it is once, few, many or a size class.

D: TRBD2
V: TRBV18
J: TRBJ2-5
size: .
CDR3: CASSSGTSGIPGETQYF
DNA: TGTGCCAGCTCTTCTGGGACTAGCGGCATCCCAGGGGAGACCCAGTACTTC

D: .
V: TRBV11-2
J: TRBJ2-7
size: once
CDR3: CASSEPSYEQYF
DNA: TGTGCCAGCAGCGAACCTAGCTACGAGCAGTACTTC

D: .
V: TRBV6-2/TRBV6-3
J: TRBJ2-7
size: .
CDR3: CASSYALRLPRYEQYF
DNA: TGTGCCAGCAGTTACGCACTGCGGCTACCAAGGTACGAGCAGTACTTC

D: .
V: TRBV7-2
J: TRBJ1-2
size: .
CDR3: CASSLDRRRGYTF
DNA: TGTGCCAGCAGCTTAGACAGGAGAAGGGGCTACACCTTC

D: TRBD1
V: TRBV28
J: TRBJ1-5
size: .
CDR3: CATRPGTGSQGPQHF
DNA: TGTGCCACCAGACCCGGGACAGGGTCTCAGGGGCCCCAGCATTTT

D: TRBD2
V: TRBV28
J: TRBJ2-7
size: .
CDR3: CASRDTSGTPYEQYF
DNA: TGTGCCAGCAGAGATACTAGCGGGACCCCCTACGAGCAGTACTTC

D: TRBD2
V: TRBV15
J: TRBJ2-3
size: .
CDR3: CATSRVSGSGTDTQYF
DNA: TGTGCCACCAGCAGAGTGAGCGGGAGCGGTACAGATACGCAGTATTTT

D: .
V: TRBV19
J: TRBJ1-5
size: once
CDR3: CASSVRFRSFNQPQHF
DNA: TGTGCCAGTAGTGTCCGGTTCCGGTCTTTCAATCAGCCCCAGCATTTT

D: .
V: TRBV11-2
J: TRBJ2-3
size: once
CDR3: CASNSLGRGSTDTQYF
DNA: TGTGCCAGCAACTCCTTGGGAAGGGGCAGCACAGATACGCAGTATTTT

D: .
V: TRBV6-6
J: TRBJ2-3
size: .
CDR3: CASSPWTVGTDTQYF
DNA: TGTGCCAGCAGTCCTTGGACAGTGGGGACAGATACGCAGTATTTT

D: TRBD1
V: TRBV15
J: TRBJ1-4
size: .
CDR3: CATSPAGGQSSEKLFF
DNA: TGTGCCACCAGCCCAGCGGGGGGACAGTCTAGTGAAAAACTGTTTTTT

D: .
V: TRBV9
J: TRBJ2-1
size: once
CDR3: CASSVGLVIAYNEQFF
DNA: TGTGCCAGCAGCGTAGGGCTAGTTATTGCCTACAATGAGCAGTTCTTC

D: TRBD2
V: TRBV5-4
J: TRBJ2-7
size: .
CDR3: CASSSRLAGVAGEQYF
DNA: TGTGCCAGCAGCTCGCGACTAGCGGGAGTGGCGGGAGAGCAGTACTTC

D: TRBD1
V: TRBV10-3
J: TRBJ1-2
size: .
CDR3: CAIRPTGGDGYTF
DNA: TGTGCCATCAGACCGACAGGGGGCGATGGCTACACCTTC

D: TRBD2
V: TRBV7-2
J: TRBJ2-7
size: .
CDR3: CASSVRTSGRASSYEQYF
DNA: TGTGCCAGCAGCGTCCGGACTAGCGGGAGGGCCAGTTCCTACGAGCAGTACTTC

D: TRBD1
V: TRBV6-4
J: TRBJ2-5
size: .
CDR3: CASSDDRVNLHQETQYF
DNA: TGTGCCAGCAGTGATGACAGGGTGAACCTCCATCAAGAGACCCAGTACTTC

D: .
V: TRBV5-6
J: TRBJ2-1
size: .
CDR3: CASSFLKGYNEQFF
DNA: TGTGCCAGCAGCTTCTTGAAGGGGTACAATGAGCAGTTCTTC

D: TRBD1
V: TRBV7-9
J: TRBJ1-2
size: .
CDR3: CASSYGQAYYGYTF
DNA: TGTGCCAGCAGCTACGGACAGGCCTACTATGGCTACACCTTC

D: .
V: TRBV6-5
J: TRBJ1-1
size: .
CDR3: CASSRQRLTTEAFF
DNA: TGTGCCAGCAGTCGACAGCGTTTGACGACTGAAGCTTTCTTT

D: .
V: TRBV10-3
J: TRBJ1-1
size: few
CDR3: CAISAEGSATEAFF
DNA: TGTGCCATCAGTGCGGAGGGGTCAGCCACTGAAGCTTTCTTT

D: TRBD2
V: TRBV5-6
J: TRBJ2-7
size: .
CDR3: CASSWGAVAGGRYEQYF
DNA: TGTGCCAGCAGCTGGGGCGCGGTAGCGGGAGGAAGATACGAGCAGTACTTC

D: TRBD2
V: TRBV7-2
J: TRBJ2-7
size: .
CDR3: CASSLAGLTSYEQYF
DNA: TGTGCCAGCAGCTTAGCGGGACTAACTTCCTACGAGCAGTACTTC

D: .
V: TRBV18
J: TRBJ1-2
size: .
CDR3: CASSPGAANYGYTF
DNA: TGTGCCAGCTCACCGGGGGCGGCTAACTATGGCTACACCTTC

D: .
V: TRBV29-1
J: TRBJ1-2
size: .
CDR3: CTTPEPVNYGYTF
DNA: TGCACCACCCCGGAGCCGGTTAACTATGGCTACACCTTC

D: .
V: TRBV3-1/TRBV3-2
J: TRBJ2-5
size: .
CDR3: CASSQDNMGRLETQYF
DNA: TGTGCCAGCAGCCAAGATAATATGGGGCGGTTGGAGACCCAGTACTTC

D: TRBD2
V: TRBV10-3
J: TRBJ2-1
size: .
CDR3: CAIRGGLAGVNEQFF
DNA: TGTGCCATCAGGGGGGGACTAGCGGGAGTCAATGAGCAGTTCTTC

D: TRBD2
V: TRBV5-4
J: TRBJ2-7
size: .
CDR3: CASSTSGYEQYF
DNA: TGTGCCAGCAGTACTAGCGGTTACGAGCAGTACTTC

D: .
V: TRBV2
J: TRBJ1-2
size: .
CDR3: CASSAGTGYTF
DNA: TGTGCCAGCAGTGCTGGGACAGGCTACACCTTC

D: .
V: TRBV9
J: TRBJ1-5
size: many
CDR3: CASSDQGHVDQPQHF
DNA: TGTGCCAGCAGCGATCAGGGTCACGTTGATCAGCCCCAGCATTTT

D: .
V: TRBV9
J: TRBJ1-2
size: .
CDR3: CASSVGRANGYTF
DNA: TGTGCCAGCAGCGTAGGCAGGGCAAATGGCTACACCTTC

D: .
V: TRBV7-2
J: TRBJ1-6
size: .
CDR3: CASSPQRTAGLALHF
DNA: TGTGCCAGCAGCCCCCAAAGGACGGCGGGATTGGCCCTCCACTTT

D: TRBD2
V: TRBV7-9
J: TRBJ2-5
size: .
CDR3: CASSLSYSGRGQETQYF
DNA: TGTGCCAGCAGCTTATCCTATAGCGGGAGGGGGCAAGAGACCCAGTACTTC

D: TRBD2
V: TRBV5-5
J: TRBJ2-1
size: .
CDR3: CASTAGLAGGLPNEQFF
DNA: TGTGCCAGCACCGCGGGACTAGCGGGAGGGCTCCCAAATGAGCAGTTCTTC

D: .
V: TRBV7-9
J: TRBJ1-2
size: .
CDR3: CASSRETALYTF
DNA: TGTGCCAGCAGCCGCGAGACAGCGCTCTACACCTTC

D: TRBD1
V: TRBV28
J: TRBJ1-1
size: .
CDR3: CARDSSENTEAFF
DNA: TGTGCCCGGGACAGTAGCGAGAACACTGAAGCTTTCTTT

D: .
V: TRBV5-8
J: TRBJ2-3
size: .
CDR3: CASSFLGGHTDTQYF
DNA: TGTGCCAGCAGCTTTCTCGGGGGTCACACAGATACGCAGTATTTT

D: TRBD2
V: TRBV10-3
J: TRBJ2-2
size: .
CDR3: CASRAASGRSRLNTGELFF
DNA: TGTGCCAGTCGGGCTGCTAGCGGGAGGTCGCGACTGAACACCGGGGAGCTGTTTTTT

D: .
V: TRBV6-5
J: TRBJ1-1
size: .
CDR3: CASSPGQDTEAFF
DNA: TGTGCCAGCAGCCCCGGCCAGGACACTGAAGCTTTCTTT

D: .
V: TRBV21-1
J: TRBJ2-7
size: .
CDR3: CASSKADRLTYEQYF
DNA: TGTGCCAGCAGCAAAGCGGACAGGCTCACCTACGAGCAGTACTTC

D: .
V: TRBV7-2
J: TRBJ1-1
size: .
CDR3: CASSLWGGTEAFF
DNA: TGTGCCAGCAGCTTATGGGGGGGCACTGAAGCTTTCTTT

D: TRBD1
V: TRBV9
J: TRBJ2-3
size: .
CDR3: CASSVGGGKDTQYF
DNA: TGTGCCAGCAGCGTAGGAGGGGGCAAGGATACGCAGTATTTT

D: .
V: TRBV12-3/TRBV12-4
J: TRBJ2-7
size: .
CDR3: CASSFNYYEQYF
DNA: TGTGCCAGCAGTTTTAATTACTACGAGCAGTACTTC

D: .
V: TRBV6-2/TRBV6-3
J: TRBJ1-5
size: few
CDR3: CASSYGGRGYQPQHF
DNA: TGTGCCAGCAGTTACGGTGGCAGGGGTTATCAGCCCCAGCATTTT

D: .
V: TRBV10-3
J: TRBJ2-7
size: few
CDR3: CAISSDRLSSYEQYF
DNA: TGTGCCATCAGTTCAGACAGGTTGAGCTCCTACGAGCAGTACTTC

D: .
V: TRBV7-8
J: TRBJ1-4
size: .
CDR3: CASSSRTSYEKLFF
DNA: TGTGCCAGCAGCTCCCGGACAAGTTACGAAAAACTGTTTTTT

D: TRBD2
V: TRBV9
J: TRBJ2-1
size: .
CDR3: CASSLRGGRASEQFF
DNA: TGTGCCAGCAGCCTTAGGGGCGGGAGGGCCTCTGAGCAGTTCTTC

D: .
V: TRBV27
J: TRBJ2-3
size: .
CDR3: CASSLGQIADTQYF
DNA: TGTGCCAGCAGTTTAGGACAGATCGCAGATACGCAGTATTTT

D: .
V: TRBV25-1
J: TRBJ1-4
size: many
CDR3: CASRTSGVTNEKLFF
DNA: TGTGCCAGCAGGACCTCAGGGGTAACTAATGAAAAACTGTTTTTT

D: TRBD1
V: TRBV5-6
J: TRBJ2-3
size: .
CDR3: CASSRTGDTQYF
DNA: TGTGCCAGCAGCCGGACAGGGGATACGCAGTATTTT

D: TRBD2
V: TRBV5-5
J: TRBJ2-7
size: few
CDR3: CASNSRGGSYEQYF
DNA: TGTGCCAGCAACTCAAGGGGAGGGTCATACGAGCAGTACTTC

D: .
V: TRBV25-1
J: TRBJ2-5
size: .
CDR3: CASSEGGGGETQYF
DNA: TGTGCCAGCAGTGAGGGTGGAGGGGGCGAGACCCAGTACTTC

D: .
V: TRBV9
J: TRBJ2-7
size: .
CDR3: CASSTGDGPYEQYF
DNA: TGTGCCAGCAGCACGGGGGACGGACCCTACGAGCAGTACTTC

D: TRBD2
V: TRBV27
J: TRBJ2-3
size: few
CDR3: CASSSLAGRADTQYF
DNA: TGTGCCAGCAGTTCCCTTGCCGGGAGGGCCGATACGCAGTATTTT

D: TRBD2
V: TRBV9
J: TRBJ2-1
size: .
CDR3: CASSGPSGSYNEQFF
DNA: TGTGCCAGCAGCGGGCCTAGCGGGAGCTACAATGAGCAGTTCTTC

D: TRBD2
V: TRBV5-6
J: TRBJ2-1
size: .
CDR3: CASSLVASGSYNEQFF
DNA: TGTGCCAGCAGCTTAGTGGCTAGCGGGAGCTACAATGAGCAGTTCTTC

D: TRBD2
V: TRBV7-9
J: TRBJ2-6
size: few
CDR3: CASSSGTSGLSGANVLTF
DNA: TGTGCCAGCAGCTCCGGGACTAGCGGACTCTCTGGGGCCAACGTCCTGACTTTC